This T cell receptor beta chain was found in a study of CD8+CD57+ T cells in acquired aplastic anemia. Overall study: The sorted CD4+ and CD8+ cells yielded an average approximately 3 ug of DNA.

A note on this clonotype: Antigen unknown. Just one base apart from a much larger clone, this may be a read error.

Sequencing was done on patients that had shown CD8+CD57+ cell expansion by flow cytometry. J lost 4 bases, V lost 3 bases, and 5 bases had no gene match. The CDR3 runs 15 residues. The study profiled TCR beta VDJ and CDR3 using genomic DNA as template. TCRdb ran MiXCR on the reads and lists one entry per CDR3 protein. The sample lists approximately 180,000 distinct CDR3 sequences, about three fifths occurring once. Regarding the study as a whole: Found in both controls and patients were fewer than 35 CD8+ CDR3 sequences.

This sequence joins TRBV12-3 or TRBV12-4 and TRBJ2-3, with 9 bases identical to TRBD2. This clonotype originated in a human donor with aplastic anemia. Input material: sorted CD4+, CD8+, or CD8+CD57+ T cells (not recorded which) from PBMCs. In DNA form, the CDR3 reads TGTGCCAGCAGTTTTCTAGCGGGGTACGCAGATACGCAGTATTTT. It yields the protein CASSFLAGYADTQYF.